Included here is one T cell receptor (beta chain) sequence, with context. The V and J ends lost 5 bases and 1 base, in that order; junction bases with no gene match: 1. This CDR3 contains 13 residues. Looked up from germline, CDR1 is LNHDA and CDR2 is SQIVND (reference sequence). This sample was taken from a study of glioma-infiltrating T cells after dendritic cell vaccination. Study at large: Dendritic cells derived from monocytes and pulsed with autologous tumor lysate formed the vaccine.

Time point given: after dendritic cell vaccination, including at tumor progression/relapse. Selection required adequate fresh-frozen tumor tissue plus more than two years' survival data. All glioblastoma patients lacked an isocitrate dehydrogenase mutation. Blood PBMC samples: pre-vaccination, two weeks post third vaccination, and at tumor progression. Sequenced by immunoSEQ multiplex PCR; TCRdb stores in-frame clones only, minus some. Altogether about 76,000 clones are present, around 86% being singletons, with the ten largest covering approximately 2.4%. The sample was blood, taken after dendritic cell vaccination. The sequence was collected from a human donor with glioblastoma. The chain employs TRBV19 and TRBJ2-5, with TRBD2 matching 7 bases. The CDR3 DNA reads as TGTGCCAGTAGTGGGACTACCCAAGAGACCCAGTACTTC. It specifies CASSGTTQETQYF.